What follows is one TCR beta chain and its context. Its antigen is undetermined. Its ends do not fully match the called genes, so a read error is possible. In germline, CDR1 is SGHNT, CDR2 YYREEE (reference sequence). The CDR3 contains 16 residues. The data were taken from a study of cytomegalovirus exposure and HLA in healthy donors. Study context: T cells numbering about 200 million yielded roughly 120 million unique TCR beta sequences in an earlier analysis. Study results and caveats: Sequences of the TCR beta chain were said to predict the HLA-A and HLA-B alleles of most subjects accurately. Some V segments, TRBV6-2 and TRBV6-3 among them, were indistinguishable and were therefore excluded.

Primers included in the PCR were 60 Vbeta and 13 Jbeta primers. TCRdb's table, derived via immunoSEQ multiplex PCR, lists solely in-frame clones and lacks some. The data contain around 110,000 clones, about four fifths of them singletons. The sequencing input was PBMCs. The origin of this receptor is a man under 40 in good health and CMV-seropositive. V is TRBV5-4 and J is TRBJ1-2, with D perhaps TRBD1 (5 bases). The CDR3 protein is CANSGPTEKANYGYTF. CDR3 DNA sequence: TGTGCCAACAGCGGACCGACAGAAAAAGCTAACTATGGCTACACCTTC.